This T cell receptor beta chain was sequenced for a study of PD-1 blockade in classical Hodgkin lymphoma. The patients all showed relapse after autologous stem cell transplantation, while their brentuximab vedotin exposure varied. Purified CD4+ T cells were obtained from thawed PBMCs through magnetic negative selection. Patients had relapsed/refractory classical Hodgkin lymphoma with complete response, partial response or progressive disease as best response. Worth noting for this clone: Its target is not known.

This table comes from immunoSEQ multiplex PCR, and its TCRdb copy is limited to in-frame clones, with some not included. The sample shows 5,000 to 7,000 clones, around four fifths of them seen only once. Study observations and caveats: The baseline diversity of complete responders showed similarity to that of newly diagnosed patients. Patients starting nivolumab under 1 year after ASCT were excluded. Newly diagnosed patients had baseline TCR diversity that was reportedly lower than that of healthy donors.

Material: CD4+ T cells from blood, obtained at baseline. This clonotype was sampled from a human donor with classical Hodgkin lymphoma.

Written as DNA, the CDR3 is TGTGCCATCAGTGCCCCTAGGGGTTTAGCCGGCACCTACAATGAGCAGTTCTTC. Translated, it gives CAISAPRGLAGTYNEQFF. The chain carries TRBV10-3 and TRBJ2-1; a weak D match, TRBD1 (5 bases). The V end was cut by 4 bases, the J end by 2 bases, with 21 bases between. The germline V gene has CDR1 ENHRY and CDR2 SYGVKD. This CDR3 has 18 amino acids.